This T cell receptor (beta chain) was identified in a study of CD8 T cells in Susac syndrome. An input of roughly 0.45 to 1 ug of RNA was subjected to reverse transcription using random hexamers. Amplification of TCR beta CDR3 by immunoSEQ multiplex PCR spanned 54 Vbeta and 13 Jbeta. MiXCR was run by TCRdb on the immunoSEQ multiplex PCR reads, yielding one entry per CDR3 protein. The sample yields 100,000 to 150,000 distinct CDR3 sequences, roughly 94% seen once. The sequenced target, TCR beta, came from blood CD8+ and CD4+ T cells. Sequencing was carried out using CD4+ T cells from PBMCs. The source is a human donor with multiple sclerosis.

In DNA, the CDR3 is TGCGCCAGCACCACGACAGTGACCCATGAGACCCAGTACTTC. Its protein is CASTTTVTHETQYF. The chain carries TRBV5-1 and TRBJ2-5, with D maybe TRBD1 (5 bases). The CDR3 consists of 14 residues. Germline loops: CDR1 SGHRS, CDR2 YFSETQ. V gave up 6 bases and J gave up 5 bases, with 17 bases separating them.